Detailed here is one T cell receptor (beta chain). Its antigen is as yet unknown. The sample comes from a study of CD8+ T cells in alopecia areata. Using a FACSAria, the CD4+ and CD8+ T cells were sorted from the PBMCs. As the sequencing template, cDNA was produced by extracting RNA and reverse transcribing it. Profiling relied on immunoSEQ multiplex PCR, and the TCRdb table lists in-frame clones only, not all of them. The profile covers 150,000 or so clones, with 40% to 60% appearing a single time and 15% to 20% taken by the ten largest. Study findings and constraints: Normal-skin resident alphabeta T cells also appear among scalp sample sequences.

CDR3 size: 12 residues. Looked up from germline, CDR1 is SQVTM and CDR2 is ANQGSEA. Trimming removed 3 bases at V and 11 bases at J, with 13 bases between. This receptor was identified in a human donor with alopecia areata. Sequences were derived from CD8+ T cells sorted from blood, sampled at week 0. V usage is TRBV29-1 and J usage is TRBJ1-4; D might be TRBD1 (5 bases). CDR3 DNA sequence: TGCAGCGTTGATAAGGGCCGGGGGAAACTGTTTTTT. Its translation: CSVDKGRGKLFF.